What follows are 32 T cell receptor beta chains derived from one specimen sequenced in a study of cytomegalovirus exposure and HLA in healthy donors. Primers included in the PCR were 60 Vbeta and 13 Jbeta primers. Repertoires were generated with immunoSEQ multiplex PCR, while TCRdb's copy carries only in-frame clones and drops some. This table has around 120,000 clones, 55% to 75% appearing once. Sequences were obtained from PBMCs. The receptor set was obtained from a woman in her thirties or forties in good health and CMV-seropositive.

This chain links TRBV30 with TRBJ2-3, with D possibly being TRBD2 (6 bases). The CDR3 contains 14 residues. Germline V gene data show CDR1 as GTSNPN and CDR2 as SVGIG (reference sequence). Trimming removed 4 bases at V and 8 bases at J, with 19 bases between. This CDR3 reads CAWIATAGLGTQYF. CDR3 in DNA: TGTGCCTGGATAGCGACAGCGGGTTTAGGTACGCAGTATTTT.

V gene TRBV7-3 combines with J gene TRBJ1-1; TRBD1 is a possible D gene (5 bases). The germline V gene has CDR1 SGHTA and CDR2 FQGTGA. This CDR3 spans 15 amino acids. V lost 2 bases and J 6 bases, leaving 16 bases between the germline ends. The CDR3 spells CASSLWAGRSAEAFF. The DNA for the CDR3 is TGTGCCAGCAGCTTATGGGCAGGGAGGTCGGCTGAAGCTTTCTTT.

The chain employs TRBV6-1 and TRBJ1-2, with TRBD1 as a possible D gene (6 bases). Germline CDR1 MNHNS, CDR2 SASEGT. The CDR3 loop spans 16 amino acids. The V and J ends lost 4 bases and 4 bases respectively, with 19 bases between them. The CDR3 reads CASSGGIGGRSYGYTF. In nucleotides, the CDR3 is TGTGCCAGCAGTGGGGGGATAGGGGGTAGGAGCTATGGCTACACCTTC.

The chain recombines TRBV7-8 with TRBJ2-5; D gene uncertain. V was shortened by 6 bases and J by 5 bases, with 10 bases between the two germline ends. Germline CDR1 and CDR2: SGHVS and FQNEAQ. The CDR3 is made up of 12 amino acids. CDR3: CASRSTGETQYF. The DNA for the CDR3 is TGTGCCAGCAGGAGCACCGGGGAGACCCAGTACTTC.

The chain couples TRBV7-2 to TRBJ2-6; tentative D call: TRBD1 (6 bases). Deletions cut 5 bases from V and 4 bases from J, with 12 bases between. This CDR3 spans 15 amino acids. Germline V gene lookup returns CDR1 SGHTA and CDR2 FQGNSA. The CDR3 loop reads CASSLRTEGANVLTF. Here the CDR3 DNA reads TGTGCCAGCAGCCTTAGGACAGAAGGGGCCAACGTCCTGACTTTC. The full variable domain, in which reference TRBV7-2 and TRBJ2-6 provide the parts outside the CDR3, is GAGVSQSPSNKVTEKGKDVELRCDPISGHTALYWYRQSLGQGLEFLIYFQGNSAPDKSGLPSDRFSAERTGGSVSTLTIQRTQQEDSAVYLCASSLRTEGANVLTFGAGSRLTVL.

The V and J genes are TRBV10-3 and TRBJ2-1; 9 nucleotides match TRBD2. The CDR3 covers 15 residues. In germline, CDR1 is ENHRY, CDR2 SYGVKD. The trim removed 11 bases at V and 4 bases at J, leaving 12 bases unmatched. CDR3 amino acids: CAPPPGTSRYNEQFF. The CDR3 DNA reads TGTGCCCCCCCACCCGGGACTAGCAGATACAATGAGCAGTTCTTC.

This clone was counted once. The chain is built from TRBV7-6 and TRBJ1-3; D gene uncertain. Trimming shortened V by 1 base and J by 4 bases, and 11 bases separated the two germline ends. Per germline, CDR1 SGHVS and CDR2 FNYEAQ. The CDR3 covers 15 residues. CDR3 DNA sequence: TGTGCCAGCAGCTTAGGGGCCGCAGGCGGAAACACCATATATTTT. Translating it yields CASSLGAAGGNTIYF.

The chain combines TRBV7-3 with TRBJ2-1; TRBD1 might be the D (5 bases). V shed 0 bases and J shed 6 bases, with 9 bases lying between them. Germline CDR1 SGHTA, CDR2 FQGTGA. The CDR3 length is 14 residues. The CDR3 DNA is TGTGCCAGCAGCTTAACGGGGCCCAGCAATGAGCAGTTCTTC. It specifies CASSLTGPSNEQFF.

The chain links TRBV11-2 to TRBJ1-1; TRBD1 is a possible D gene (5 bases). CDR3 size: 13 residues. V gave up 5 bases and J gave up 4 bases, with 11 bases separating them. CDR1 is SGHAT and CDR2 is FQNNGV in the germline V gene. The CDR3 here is CASSPGTPTEAFF. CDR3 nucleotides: TGTGCCAGCAGCCCCGGGACTCCCACTGAAGCTTTCTTT.

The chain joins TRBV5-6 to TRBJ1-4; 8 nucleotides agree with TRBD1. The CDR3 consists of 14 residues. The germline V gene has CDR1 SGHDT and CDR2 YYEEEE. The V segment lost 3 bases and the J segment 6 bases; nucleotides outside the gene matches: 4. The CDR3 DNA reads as TGTGCCAGCAGCTCGGACAGGGAGGATGAAAAACTGTTTTTT. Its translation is CASSSDREDEKLFF.

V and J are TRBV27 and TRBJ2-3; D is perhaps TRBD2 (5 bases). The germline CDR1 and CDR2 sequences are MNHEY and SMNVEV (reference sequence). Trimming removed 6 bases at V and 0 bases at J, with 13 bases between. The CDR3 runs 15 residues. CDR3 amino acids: CASRSLGGSTDTQYF. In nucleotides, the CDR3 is TGTGCCAGCAGGTCCTTGGGCGGGAGCACAGATACGCAGTATTTT.

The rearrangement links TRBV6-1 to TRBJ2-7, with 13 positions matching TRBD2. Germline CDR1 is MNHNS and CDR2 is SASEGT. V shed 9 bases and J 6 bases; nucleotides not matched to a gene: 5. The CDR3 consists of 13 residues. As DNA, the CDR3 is TGTGCCAGTGGACTAGCGGGAGTAGGCGAGCAGTACTTC. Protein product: CASGLAGVGEQYF.

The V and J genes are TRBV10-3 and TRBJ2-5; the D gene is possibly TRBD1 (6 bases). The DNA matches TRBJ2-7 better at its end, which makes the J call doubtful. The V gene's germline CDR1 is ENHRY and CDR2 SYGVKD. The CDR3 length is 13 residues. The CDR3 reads CAIRARTGYEQYF. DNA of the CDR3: TGTGCCATCCGCGCCAGAACAGGGTACGAGCAGTACTTC.

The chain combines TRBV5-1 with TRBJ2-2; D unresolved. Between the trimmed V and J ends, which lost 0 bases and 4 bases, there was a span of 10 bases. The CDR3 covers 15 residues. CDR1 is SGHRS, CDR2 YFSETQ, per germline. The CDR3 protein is CASSLVPTGTGELFF. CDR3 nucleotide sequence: TGCGCCAGCAGCTTGGTTCCTACGGGCACCGGGGAGCTGTTTTTT.

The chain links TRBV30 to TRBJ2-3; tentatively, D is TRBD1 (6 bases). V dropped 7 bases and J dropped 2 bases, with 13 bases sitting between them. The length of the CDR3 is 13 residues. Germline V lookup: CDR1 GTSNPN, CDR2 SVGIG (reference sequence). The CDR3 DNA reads TGTGCCTCTAACAGGGAAGTCACAGATACGCAGTATTTT. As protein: CASNREVTDTQYF. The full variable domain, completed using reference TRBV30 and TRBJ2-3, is SQTIHQWPATLVQPVGSPLSLECTVEGTSNPNLYWYRQAAGRGLQLLFYSVGIGQISSEVPQNLSASRPQDRQFILSSKKLLLSDSGFYLCASNREVTDTQYFGPGTRLTVL.

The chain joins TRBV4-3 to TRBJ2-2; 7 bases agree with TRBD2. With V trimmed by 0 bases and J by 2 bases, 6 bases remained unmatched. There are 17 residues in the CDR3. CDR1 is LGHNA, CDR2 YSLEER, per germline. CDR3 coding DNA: TGCGCCAGCAGCCAAGATCTGTCGGGAGGTAACACCGGGGAGCTGTTTTTT. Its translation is CASSQDLSGGNTGELFF.

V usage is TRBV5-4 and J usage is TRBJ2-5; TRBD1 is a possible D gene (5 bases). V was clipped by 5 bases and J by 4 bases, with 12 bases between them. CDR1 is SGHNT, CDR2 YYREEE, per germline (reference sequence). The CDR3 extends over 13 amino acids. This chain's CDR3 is CASRDMKAETQYF. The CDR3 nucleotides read TGTGCCAGCAGGGACATGAAAGCAGAGACCCAGTACTTC.

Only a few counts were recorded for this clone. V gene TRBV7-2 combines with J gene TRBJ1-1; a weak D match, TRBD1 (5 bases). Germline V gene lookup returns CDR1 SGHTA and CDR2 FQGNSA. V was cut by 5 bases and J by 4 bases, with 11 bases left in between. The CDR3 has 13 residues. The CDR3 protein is CASSNQGSTEAFF. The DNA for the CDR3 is TGTGCCAGCAGCAATCAGGGATCCACTGAAGCTTTCTTT.

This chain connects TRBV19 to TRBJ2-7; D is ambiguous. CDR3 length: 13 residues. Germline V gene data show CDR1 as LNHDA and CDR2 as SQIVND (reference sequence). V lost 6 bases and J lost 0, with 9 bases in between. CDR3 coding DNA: TGTGCCAGTAGACGGTCAGGCTCCTACGAGCAGTACTTC. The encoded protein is CASRRSGSYEQYF.

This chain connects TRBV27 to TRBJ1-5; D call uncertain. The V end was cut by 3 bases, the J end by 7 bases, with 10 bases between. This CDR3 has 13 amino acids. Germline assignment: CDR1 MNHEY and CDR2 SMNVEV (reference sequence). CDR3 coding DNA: TGTGCCAGCAGTTTCAACGGAGGGCAGCCCCAGCATTTT. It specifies CASSFNGGQPQHF.

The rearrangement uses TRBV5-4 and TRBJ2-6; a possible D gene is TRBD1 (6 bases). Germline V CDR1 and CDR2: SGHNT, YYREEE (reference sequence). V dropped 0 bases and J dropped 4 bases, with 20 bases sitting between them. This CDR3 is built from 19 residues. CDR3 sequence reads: CASSLEPTGLLGGANVLTF. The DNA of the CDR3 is TGTGCCAGCAGCTTGGAACCCACAGGGCTCCTGGGGGGGGCCAACGTCCTGACTTTC.

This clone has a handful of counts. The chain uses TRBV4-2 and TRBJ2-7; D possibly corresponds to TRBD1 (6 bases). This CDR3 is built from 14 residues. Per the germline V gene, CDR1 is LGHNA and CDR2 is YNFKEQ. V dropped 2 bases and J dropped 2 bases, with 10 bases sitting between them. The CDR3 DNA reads TGTGCCAGCAGCCAACGGACAGAGACCTACGAGCAGTACTTC. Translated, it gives CASSQRTETYEQYF.

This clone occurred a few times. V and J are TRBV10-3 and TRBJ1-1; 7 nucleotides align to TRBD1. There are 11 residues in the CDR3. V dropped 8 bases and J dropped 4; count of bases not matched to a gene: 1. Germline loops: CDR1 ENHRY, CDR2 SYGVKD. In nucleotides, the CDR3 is TGTGCCATCGGGACAGCCACTGAAGCTTTCTTT. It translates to CAIGTATEAFF.

CDR3 sequence: CASSFFFATNEKLFF. The CDR3 DNA is TGTGCCAGCAGCTTTTTCTTTGCAACTAATGAAAAACTGTTTTTT. This chain uses TRBV7-2 with TRBJ1-4; D is unclear. This CDR3 is 15 amino acids long. Germline CDR1 reads SGHTA; CDR2 reads FQGNSA. Trimming shortened V by 3 bases and J by 0 bases, and 8 bases separated the two germline ends.

The CDR3 spells CSVGVRLQGYTF. DNA for the CDR3: TGCAGCGTTGGCGTCAGGTTGCAGGGCTACACCTTC. V and J are TRBV29-1 and TRBJ1-2; D call uncertain. V dropped 4 bases and J dropped 8 bases, with 14 bases sitting between them. The V gene's germline CDR1 is SQVTM and CDR2 ANQGSEA. CDR3 length: 12 amino acids.

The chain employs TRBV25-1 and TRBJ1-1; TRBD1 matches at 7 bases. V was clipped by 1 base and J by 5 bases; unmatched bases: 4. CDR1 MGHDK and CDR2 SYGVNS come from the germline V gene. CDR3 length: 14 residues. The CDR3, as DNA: TGTGCCAGCAGTGAATGGGGCAGGGGGACTGAAGCTTTCTTT. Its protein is CASSEWGRGTEAFF.

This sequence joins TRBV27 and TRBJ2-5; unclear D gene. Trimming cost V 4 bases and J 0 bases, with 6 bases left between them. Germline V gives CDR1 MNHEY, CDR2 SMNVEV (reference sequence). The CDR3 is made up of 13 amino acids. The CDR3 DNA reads TGTGCCAGCAGTTACTCGTACCAAGAGACCCAGTACTTC. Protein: CASSYSYQETQYF.

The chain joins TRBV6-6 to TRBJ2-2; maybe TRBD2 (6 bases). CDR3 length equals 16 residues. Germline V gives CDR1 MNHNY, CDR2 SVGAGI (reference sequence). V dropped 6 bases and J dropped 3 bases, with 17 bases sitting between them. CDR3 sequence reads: CASRERGGADTGELFF. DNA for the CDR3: TGTGCCAGCAGGGAACGGGGCGGGGCAGACACCGGGGAGCTGTTTTTT.

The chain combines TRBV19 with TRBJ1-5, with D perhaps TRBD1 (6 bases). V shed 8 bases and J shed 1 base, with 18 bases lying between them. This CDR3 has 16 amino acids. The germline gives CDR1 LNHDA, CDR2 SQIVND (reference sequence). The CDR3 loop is CASQSRDILSNQPQHF. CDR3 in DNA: TGTGCCAGTCAAAGCCGGGACATCTTGAGCAATCAGCCCCAGCATTTT. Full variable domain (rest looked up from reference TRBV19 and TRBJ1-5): DGGITQSPKYLFRKEGQNVTLSCEQNLNHDAMYWYRQDPGQGLRLIYYSQIVNDFQKGDIAEGYSVSREKKESFPLTVTSAQKNPTAFYLCASQSRDILSNQPQHFGDGTRLSIL.

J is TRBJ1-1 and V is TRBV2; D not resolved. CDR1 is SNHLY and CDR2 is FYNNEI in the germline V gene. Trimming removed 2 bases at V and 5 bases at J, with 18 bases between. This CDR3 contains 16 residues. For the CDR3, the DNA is TGTGCCAGCAGTGAACATGGTGGAGGGAGATATACTGAAGCTTTCTTT. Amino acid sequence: CASSEHGGGRYTEAFF.

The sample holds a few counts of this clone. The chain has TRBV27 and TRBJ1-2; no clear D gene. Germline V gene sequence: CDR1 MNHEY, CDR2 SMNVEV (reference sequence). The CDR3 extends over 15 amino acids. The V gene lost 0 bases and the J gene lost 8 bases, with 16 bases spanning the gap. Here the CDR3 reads CASSLSQTARTGYTF. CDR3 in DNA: TGTGCCAGCAGTTTATCCCAAACAGCCCGCACGGGCTACACCTTC.

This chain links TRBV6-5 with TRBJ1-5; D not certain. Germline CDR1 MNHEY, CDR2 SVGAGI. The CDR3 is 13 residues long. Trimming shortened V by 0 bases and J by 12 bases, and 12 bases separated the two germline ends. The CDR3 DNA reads TGTGCCAGCAGTTACTCGCGGGATACTGGCCAGCATTTT. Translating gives CASSYSRDTGQHF.